The clone carrying this T cell receptor (beta chain) has only a few counts. The sample originates from a study of patients and donors after allogeneic stem cell transplantation. Each CDR3 protein gets one entry after TCRdb re-called the RT-PCR reads with MiXCR. The sample comprises hundreds of thousands of distinct CDR3 sequences, under 20% of which are singletons, and roughly 7.2% rests with the top ten. Trimming took 0 bases from V and 5 from J; bases not matched to a gene: 6. The CDR3 is 16 residues long. Germline assignment: CDR1 LGHNA and CDR2 YNFKEQ. This sequence originates from a human donor who was either an allogeneic HSCT recipient or a stem cell or donor lymphocyte infusion donor (not recorded which). It is not recorded whose cells these are; they may come from a transplant donor. V is TRBV4-2 and J is TRBJ2-5; TRBD2 matches at 10 bases. Material for sequencing was blood, either unsorted or a sorted T cell fraction (not recorded which). This CDR3 reads CASSQESGGATETQYF. As DNA, the CDR3 is TGTGCCAGCAGCCAAGAAAGCGGGGGGGCGACGGAGACCCAGTACTTC.